A selection of T cell receptor beta chains follows, all from one sample in a study of blood T cell repertoires in COVID-19. Some clones are missing from TCRdb's copy, which holds only in-frame ones; the method was immunoSEQ multiplex PCR. This sample yields some 39,000 clones, of which 76% are seen a single time; roughly a quarter belongs to the top ten. The sequenced sample was peripheral blood. The receptors derive from a man older than 75 with acute or convalescent COVID-19. The CDR3 runs from the conserved cysteine through the conserved F or W. A D gene is named only where the DNA matches it firmly. Size is omitted from some rows. Given values are once, few, many or a class for expanded clones.

TRBV2	-	TRBJ2-2	-	TGTGCCAGCAGTGAATTTGGCGGACAGGGCGGGAGCACCGGGGAGCTGTTTTTT	CASSEFGGQGGSTGELFF
TRBV2	-	TRBJ2-1	-	TGTGCCAGCAGTGGCGACGGGGTCTCCTACAATGAGCAGTTCTTC	CASSGDGVSYNEQFF
TRBV7-8	-	TRBJ2-7	-	TGTGCCAGCAGCTTTTCCGGGAGCCCTAATCAGTACTTC	CASSFSGSPNQYF
TRBV19	TRBD1	TRBJ1-1	-	TGTGCCAGTAGTCGACAGGGGACGGCTGAAGCTTTCTTT	CASSRQGTAEAFF
TRBV29-1	TRBD2	TRBJ2-1	-	TGCAGCGTTGGCGGGGGGCGGGGTGATGAGCAGTTCTTC	CSVGGGRGDEQFF
TRBV18	-	TRBJ2-2	-	TGTGCCAGCTCACCCACCGGGGAGAGAGGGACCGGGGAGCTGTTTTTT	CASSPTGERGTGELFF
TRBV7-3	TRBD1	TRBJ1-1	-	TGTGCCAGCAGCTCGGGACAGGGGAACACTGAAGCTTTCTTT	CASSSGQGNTEAFF
TRBV2	-	TRBJ1-2	-	TGTGCCAGCAGTGGAAGCGGAGAAGGCTACACCTTC	CASSGSGEGYTF
TRBV11-2	-	TRBJ1-1	-	TGTGCCAGCAGCTTAGGTACAGGGAACACTGAAGCTTTCTTT	CASSLGTGNTEAFF
TRBV24-1	TRBD1	TRBJ1-2	-	TGTGCCACCGGACAGGGTGAGGGCTATGGCTACACCTTC	CATGQGEGYGYTF
TRBV25-1	-	TRBJ2-1	-	TGTGCCAGCAGTGAATACGTACTCGGGAGTAACCAGTTCTTC	CASSEYVLGSNQFF
TRBV5-1	TRBD1	TRBJ1-2	-	TGCGCCAGCAGCGCACAGGGGACATCCAACTATGGCTACACCTTC	CASSAQGTSNYGYTF
TRBV15	TRBD2	TRBJ2-7	many	TGTGCCACCAGCACGGGACTAGCGGGGGGCCGAGACGAGCAGTACTTC	CATSTGLAGGRDEQYF
TRBV9	-	TRBJ1-5	-	TGTGCCAGCAGCGTAGATTCAGCGAGCAATCAGCCCCAGCATTTT	CASSVDSASNQPQHF
TRBV7-9	-	TRBJ1-3	-	TGTGCCAGCAGCTTAGCTGGACAGCATTCTGGAAACACCATATATTTT	CASSLAGQHSGNTIYF
TRBV5-6	-	TRBJ1-3	few	TGTGCCAGCAGCTTGGTCGGGGTCCCTGGAAACACCATATATTTT	CASSLVGVPGNTIYF
TRBV28	TRBD1	TRBJ1-1	-	TGTGCCACCAAGACAGGGCTCACTGAAGCTTTCTTT	CATKTGLTEAFF
TRBV10-3	TRBD2	TRBJ2-7	-	TGTGCCAACAGTCCGGGGGGGGTCAGCTACGAGCAGTACTTC	CANSPGGVSYEQYF
TRBV18	-	TRBJ1-1	few	TGTGCCAGCTCACCAATTCGCGCGCTGAACACTGAAGCTTTCTTT	CASSPIRALNTEAFF
TRBV5-1	TRBD2	TRBJ2-1	few	TGCGCCAGCAGCTCCACTAGCGGGAGGGCCTCTTGGAATGAGCAGTTCTTC	CASSSTSGRASWNEQFF
TRBV5-6	TRBD1	TRBJ1-1	-	TGTGCCAGCAGCCCCCGGGGGACAGGGGGCAACACTGAAGCTTTCTTT	CASSPRGTGGNTEAFF
TRBV5-4	-	TRBJ2-3	-	TGTGCCAGCAGCATTCGGGACATCACAGATACGCAGTATTTT	CASSIRDITDTQYF
TRBV4-1	TRBD2	TRBJ2-1	-	TGCGCCAGCAGCCATGCGCGACTAGCTCGTTACAATGAGCAGTTCTTC	CASSHARLARYNEQFF
TRBV5-4	TRBD1	TRBJ2-1	-	TGTGCCAGCAGGTCTCAGACAGGGCACAGCTCCTACAATGAGCAGTTCTTC	CASRSQTGHSSYNEQFF
TRBV7-9	-	TRBJ2-2	-	TGTGCCAGCAGCTTAGTGTATACCGGGGAGCTGTTTTTT	CASSLVYTGELFF
TRBV3-1/TRBV3-2	-	TRBJ2-1	-	TGTGCCAGCAGCACGAACGGCAATGAGCAGTTCTTC	CASSTNGNEQFF
TRBV10-3	-	TRBJ1-2	few	TGTGCCATCAGTGAGTGGGGGACATCGCCTAATGGCTACACCTTC	CAISEWGTSPNGYTF
TRBV2	-	TRBJ2-7	once	TGTGCCAGCAGTGGGGATTTGGGCAGGGGGGATTCCGAGCAGTACTTC	CASSGDLGRGDSEQYF
TRBV5-4	-	TRBJ1-1	-	TGTGCCAGCAGCTTGGATTACGGGTACACTGAAGCTTTCTTT	CASSLDYGYTEAFF
TRBV5-6	TRBD2	TRBJ2-1	-	TGTGCCAGCAGCCTAGGACTAGCGGGAAACTTTGAGCAGTTCTTC	CASSLGLAGNFEQFF